This T cell receptor beta chain derives from a study of control samples from healthy donors and cancer patients. The protocol was immunoSEQ multiplex PCR, while the TCRdb copy is restricted to in-frame clones and leaves out a portion. The sample records approximately 100,000 clones, around nine tenths being singletons. The TCR sequence derives from a man aged 25-40 years in good health. Sequenced: blood.

The CDR3 reads CASSPTGRTEAFF. Written as DNA, the CDR3 is TGCGCCAGCAGCCCAACAGGGAGGACTGAAGCTTTCTTT. This chain links TRBV5-1 with TRBJ1-1; tentative D call: TRBD1 (6 bases). The CDR3 covers 13 residues. Germline V CDR1 and CDR2: SGHRS, YFSETQ. Trimming stripped 4 bases from V and 5 bases from J, with 12 bases between.